A selection of T cell receptor beta chains follows, all from one sample in a study of T cell repertoires in aging, cancer and after chemotherapy. TCRdb re-derived calls from the multiplex PCR reads in MiXCR, one entry per CDR3 protein. The sample yields some 1,000 distinct CDR3 sequences, approximately 51% seen once. The source material was blood. The receptors stem from a human donor with a solid tumor. The donor label of this sample is uncertain. The conserved cysteine and the conserved F or W are not part of the CDR3 here. Part of the rows lack a size; the others show once, few, many or a class for expanded clones.

.	TRBJ1-2	TRBV15	ATSTTRDRANYGYT
.	TRBJ2-2	TRBV7-9	ASSLLEGPNTGELF
.	TRBJ2-7	TRBV13	ASSLGGTGGYEQY
few	TRBJ2-2	TRBV12-3/TRBV12-4	ASSPGTSGTNTGELF
.	TRBJ2-3	TRBV7-9	ASTPGADTQY
.	TRBJ1-6	TRBV12-3/TRBV12-4	ASSSRILGRVRYSPLH
few	TRBJ1-5	TRBV12-3/TRBV12-4	ASRLDPSGDSNQPQH
few	TRBJ1-2	TRBV11-2	ASRQIEGAGYT
once	TRBJ2-2	TRBV6-1	ASLPLTGELF
few	TRBJ1-2	TRBV11-1	ASSLGTEYGYT
.	TRBJ2-1	TRBV20-1	SARPTRGGGYYNEQF
.	TRBJ1-4	TRBV5-4	ASSWGRGLGEKLF
few	TRBJ1-2	TRBV20-1	SANPRAYGYT
few	TRBJ2-1	TRBV12-3/TRBV12-4	ASSLYSGEYEQF
few	TRBJ2-5	TRBV20-1	SADRGIETQY
.	TRBJ1-5	TRBV5-1	ASSGGQNQPQH